The present T cell receptor (beta chain) was sequenced within a study of PD-L1 blockade in urothelial cancer. TCR analog templates of synthetic origin were spiked into each PCR. Clones were read by immunoSEQ multiplex PCR, and TCRdb kept only the in-frame ones, dropping some. Among 30,000 to 50,000 clones, 85% to 90% were seen once, and the ten largest hold 1.5% to 2%. Germline V gene data show CDR1 as SGDLS and CDR2 as YYNGEE. The trim removed 7 bases at V and 5 bases at J, leaving 5 bases unmatched. The CDR3 runs 12 residues. Sample numbers ranged from 1 to 8 per patient, encompassing pretreatment and on-treatment collections.

This material consisted of PBMCs, taken around atezolizumab (anti-PD-L1) treatment. This TCR came from a man aged 55 to 70 with urothelial cancer. The chain has TRBV9 and TRBJ2-5; 7 bases align to TRBD2. CDR3 sequence: CASWGTTETQYF. CDR3 nucleotide sequence: TGTGCCAGCTGGGGGACTACGGAGACCCAGTACTTC.